This is a list of T cell receptor beta chains from one sample in a study of T cell clonotyping in hematopoietic cell transplantation. Data came from immunoSEQ multiplex PCR; TCRdb stores just in-frame clones and leaves some out. The repertoire holds 13,000 to 15,000 clones, with around 62% as singletons. The sample was PBMCs. The receptors were sampled from a human donor who either received an allogeneic hematopoietic cell transplant for a myeloid malignancy or was a related donor (not recorded which). Some clones in this sample may be carry-over from other donors' samples. CDR3s include the opening cysteine and the closing phenylalanine or tryptophan. Fields, in order: clone size, D gene, J gene, V gene, CDR3 protein, CDR3 DNA. The D gene is left open where the match is weak. Some rows mark clone size as missing; the rest say once, few, many or name a class of expanded clone.

few | TRBD2 | TRBJ2-7 | TRBV29-1 | CSVEKGTTYEQYF | TGCAGCGTTGAAAAAGGGACTACCTACGAGCAGTACTTC
. | . | TRBJ2-2 | TRBV4-3 | CASSHLTAGGTGELFF | TGCGCCAGCAGCCACTTGACGGCGGGTGGGACCGGGGAGCTGTTTTTT
. | TRBD1 | TRBJ1-2 | TRBV5-6 | CASSLDRAVSGYTF | TGTGCCAGCAGCCTGGACAGGGCCGTCTCTGGCTACACCTTC
few | TRBD1 | TRBJ1-2 | TRBV19 | CASSVSGTATPNYGYTF | TGTGCCAGTAGTGTCTCCGGGACAGCAACTCCTAACTATGGCTACACCTTC
. | TRBD2 | TRBJ2-1 | TRBV6-5 | CASSHTLAYEQFF | TGTGCCAGCAGTCATACACTAGCGTATGAGCAGTTCTTC
. | TRBD2 | TRBJ2-2 | TRBV4-3 | CASSPLAGGWELFF | TGCGCCAGCAGCCCTCTCGCGGGAGGTTGGGAGCTGTTTTTT
. | . | TRBJ1-1 | TRBV27 | CASSLSWGNTEAFF | TGTGCCAGCAGTTTATCGTGGGGGAACACTGAAGCTTTCTTT
. | . | TRBJ1-4 | TRBV30 | CAWGENEKLFF | TGTGCCTGGGGGGAGAATGAAAAACTGTTTTTT
. | . | TRBJ1-1 | TRBV30 | CAWSVRGNTEAFF | TGTGCCTGGAGTGTAAGGGGGAACACTGAAGCTTTCTTT
few | . | TRBJ2-3 | TRBV6-1 | CASRDRVSDTQYF | TGTGCCAGCAGGGATAGAGTATCGGATACGCAGTATTTT
. | . | TRBJ1-6 | TRBV2 | CASRPDGHSPLHF | TGTGCCAGCAGGCCCGACGGACATTCACCCCTCCACTTT
few | . | TRBJ2-7 | TRBV25-1 | CASRVNYEQYF | TGTGCCAGCAGGGTAAACTACGAGCAGTACTTC
. | . | TRBJ1-2 | TRBV5-1 | CASSLQGNLYYGYTF | TGCGCCAGCAGCTTACAGGGTAATCTCTACTATGGCTACACCTTC
few | TRBD1 | TRBJ1-3 | TRBV4-2 | CASSQESFRTGSGNTIYF | TGTGCCAGCAGCCAAGAGAGTTTCAGGACAGGCTCTGGAAACACCATATATTTT
. | . | TRBJ1-5 | TRBV10-3 | CASGGPNQPQHF | TGTGCCTCCGGCGGCCCAAATCAGCCCCAGCATTTT
. | TRBD1 | TRBJ2-7 | TRBV7-9 | CASSALTGASAYEQYF | TGTGCCAGCAGCGCCTTGACAGGGGCTAGTGCCTACGAGCAGTACTTC
. | . | TRBJ1-1 | TRBV14 | CASSQGRDRRGAFF | TGTGCCAGCAGCCAAGGCCGGGACCGTAGAGGAGCTTTCTTT
. | . | TRBJ1-1 | TRBV6-5 | CASRMNTEAFF | TGTGCCAGCCGGATGAACACTGAAGCTTTCTTT
. | . | TRBJ1-1 | TRBV7-2 | CASSLGVSNRGTEAFF | TGTGCCAGCAGCTTAGGGGTGTCAAATCGGGGCACTGAAGCTTTCTTT
. | TRBD1 | TRBJ2-7 | TRBV7-2 | CASSLDRGSSYEQYF | TGTGCCAGCAGCTTAGACAGGGGGAGTTCCTACGAGCAGTACTTC
. | TRBD1 | TRBJ2-7 | TRBV29-1 | CSVENRDRAYEQYF | TGCAGCGTTGAGAACCGGGACAGGGCCTACGAGCAGTACTTC
few | . | TRBJ2-7 | TRBV4-1 | CASSQVPGTPYEQYF | TGCGCCAGCAGCCAAGTTCCCGGGACCCCCTACGAGCAGTACTTC
. | . | TRBJ2-3 | TRBV6-5 | CASRRSTDTQYF | TGTGCCAGCAGGCGGAGCACAGATACGCAGTATTTT
. | . | TRBJ2-5 | TRBV28 | CASSLGGKETQYF | TGTGCCAGCAGTTTGGGGGGAAAAGAGACCCAGTACTTC
. | . | TRBJ2-7 | TRBV7-9 | CASSPTVWYEQYF | TGTGCCAGCAGCCCCACGGTCTGGTACGAGCAGTACTTC
. | . | TRBJ1-6 | TRBV7-2 | CASSLAEGGLGNSPLHF | TGTGCCAGCAGCTTAGCGGAGGGGGGTCTGGGTAATTCACCCCTCCACTTT
few | . | TRBJ1-1 | TRBV4-3 | CASSQDRSGYEAFF | TGCGCCAGCAGCCAAGATCGGTCGGGCTATGAAGCTTTCTTT
. | . | TRBJ1-1 | TRBV30 | CAWSVQLATEAFF | TGTGCCTGGAGTGTACAGCTTGCCACTGAAGCTTTCTTT
once | . | TRBJ2-2 | TRBV30 | CAWKGGSGTGELFF | TGTGCCTGGAAGGGGGGGAGTGGTACCGGGGAGCTGTTTTTT
. | . | TRBJ1-3 | TRBV21-1 | CASSKEDKGYAGNTIYF | TGTGCCAGCAGCAAAGAAGATAAGGGGTATGCTGGAAACACCATATATTTT
few | . | TRBJ2-5 | TRBV9 | CASSVGDSSGETQYF | TGTGCCAGCAGCGTAGGGGACAGTAGCGGGGAGACCCAGTACTTC
. | TRBD2 | TRBJ2-5 | TRBV29-1 | CSVEDLLAGVEYQETQYF | TGCAGCGTTGAAGACCTCCTAGCGGGGGTTGAGTACCAAGAGACCCAGTACTTC
. | . | TRBJ2-7 | TRBV6-7 | CASSNRVADQYF | TGTGCCAGCAGTAACAGGGTGGCGGATCAGTACTTC
. | . | TRBJ2-3 | TRBV5-4 | CASSLAGSAGDTQYF | TGTGCCAGCAGCTTGGCAGGTAGCGCAGGAGATACGCAGTATTTT
. | TRBD1 | TRBJ1-2 | TRBV9 | CASSGGTENYGYTF | TGTGCCAGCAGCGGAGGGACAGAAAACTATGGCTACACCTTC
. | . | TRBJ2-5 | TRBV30 | CAWSVQEGAWETQYF | TGTGCCTGGAGTGTACAGGAGGGGGCCTGGGAGACCCAGTACTTC
few | . | TRBJ2-1 | TRBV27 | CASSLGGREQFF | TGTGCCAGCAGTTTGGGGGGGCGGGAGCAGTTCTTC
. | . | TRBJ2-3 | TRBV27 | CASSLISTDTQYF | TGTGCCAGCAGTTTGATTAGCACAGATACGCAGTATTTT
. | . | TRBJ1-5 | TRBV30 | CAWEQGMEQPQHF | TGTGCCTGGGAGCAGGGGATGGAACAGCCCCAGCATTTT
few | TRBD1 | TRBJ1-1 | TRBV28 | CASSLQGVAFF | TGTGCCAGCAGTTTACAGGGGGTAGCTTTCTTT
. | . | TRBJ1-2 | TRBV6-5 | CASSQLRYYGYTF | TGTGCCAGCAGCCAACTACGGTACTATGGCTACACCTTC
. | TRBD2 | TRBJ2-5 | TRBV4-3 | CASSQGLAGDQETQYF | TGCGCCAGCAGCCAAGGACTAGCGGGGGATCAAGAGACCCAGTACTTC